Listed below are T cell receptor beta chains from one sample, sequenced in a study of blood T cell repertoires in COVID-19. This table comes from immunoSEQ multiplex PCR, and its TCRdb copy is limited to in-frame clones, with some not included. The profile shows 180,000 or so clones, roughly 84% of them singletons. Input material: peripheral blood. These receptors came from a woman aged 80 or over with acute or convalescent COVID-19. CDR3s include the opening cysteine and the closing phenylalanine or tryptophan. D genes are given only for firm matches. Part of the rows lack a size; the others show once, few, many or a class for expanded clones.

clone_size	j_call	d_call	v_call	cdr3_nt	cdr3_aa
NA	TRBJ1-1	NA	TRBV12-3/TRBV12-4	TGTGCCAGCAGTCGGGGGACGAATGAAGCTTTCTTT	CASSRGTNEAFF
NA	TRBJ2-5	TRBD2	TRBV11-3	TGTGCCAGCAGCCCGGGACTAGCGGTCCAAGAGACCCAGTACTTC	CASSPGLAVQETQYF
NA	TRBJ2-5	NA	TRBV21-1	TGTGCCAGCACCATAGCTCAGGGGCGGAGACTCGAAGAGACCCAGTACTTC	CASTIAQGRRLEETQYF
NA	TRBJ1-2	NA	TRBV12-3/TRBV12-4	TGTGCCAGCAGTCCAACCGGGGACTATGGCTACACCTTC	CASSPTGDYGYTF
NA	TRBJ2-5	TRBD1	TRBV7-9	TGTGCCAGCAGCCCCCTCCGTGCCACAGGGGCAGAGACCCAGTACTTC	CASSPLRATGAETQYF
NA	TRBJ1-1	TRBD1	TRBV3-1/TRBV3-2	TGTGCCAGCAGCCAAGATCTTCCGCCCGCAGGGGGGCTATACACTGAAGCTTTCTTT	CASSQDLPPAGGLYTEAFF
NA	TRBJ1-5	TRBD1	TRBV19	TGTGCCAGTAGGGACAGGGTGGTTGATCAGCCCCAGCATTTT	CASRDRVVDQPQHF
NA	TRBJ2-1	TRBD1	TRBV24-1	TGTGCCACCAGTGACCCCGCCGGGACAGGGTCCCACAATGAGCAGTTCTTC	CATSDPAGTGSHNEQFF
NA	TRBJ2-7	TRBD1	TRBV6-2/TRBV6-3	TGTGCCAGCAGTTACGGGGGACAGGGTTCCTACGAGCAGTACTTC	CASSYGGQGSYEQYF
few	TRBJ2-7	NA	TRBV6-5	TGTGCCACTAAGACAGGGCAGGGAGGATCCTACGAGCAGTACTTC	CATKTGQGGSYEQYF
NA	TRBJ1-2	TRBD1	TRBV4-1	TGCGCCAGCAGCCAACGATTTACAGGGGGGGCTAACTATGGCTACACCTTC	CASSQRFTGGANYGYTF
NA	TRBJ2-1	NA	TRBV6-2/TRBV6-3	TGTGCCAGCAGTGCCTTCTACGGGAGCTCCTACAATGAGCAGTTCTTC	CASSAFYGSSYNEQFF
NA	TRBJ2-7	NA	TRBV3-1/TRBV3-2	TGTGCCAGCAGCCAAGAGGGCGCGGGGGCATCCTACGAGCAGTACTTC	CASSQEGAGASYEQYF
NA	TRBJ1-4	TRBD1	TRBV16	TGTGCCAGCAGCCAGGGACAGCCGACGGTGTTTTTT	CASSQGQPTVFF
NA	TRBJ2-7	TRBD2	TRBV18	TGTGCCAGCTCACCGACCGGGACTAGCGGTATCTACGAGCAGTACTTC	CASSPTGTSGIYEQYF
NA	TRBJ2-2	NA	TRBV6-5	TGTGCCAGCAGTTACTCGACCGGGTCGAACACCGGGGAGCTGTTTTTT	CASSYSTGSNTGELFF
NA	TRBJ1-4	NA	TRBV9	TGTGCCTCCGGGGGGTCAACTAATGAAAAACTGTTTTTT	CASGGSTNEKLFF
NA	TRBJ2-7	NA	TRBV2	TGTGCCAGCAGCTTCAACAGGGACGAGCAGTACTTC	CASSFNRDEQYF
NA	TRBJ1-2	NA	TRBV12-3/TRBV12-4	TGTGCCAGCAGTTTAGACGGGTACTATGGCTACACCTTC	CASSLDGYYGYTF
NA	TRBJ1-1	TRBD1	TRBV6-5	TGTGCCAGCCGAGACCCGGGACAGGGGATCACTGAAGCTTTCTTT	CASRDPGQGITEAFF
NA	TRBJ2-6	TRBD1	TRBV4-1	TGCGCCAGCAGCCATCCCGACAGGGCTGGGGCCAACGTCCTGACTTTC	CASSHPDRAGANVLTF
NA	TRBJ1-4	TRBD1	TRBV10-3	TGTGCCATCAGTGAGGGGACAGGCAATGAAAAACTGTTTTTT	CAISEGTGNEKLFF
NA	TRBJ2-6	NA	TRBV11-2	TGTGCCAGCAGCTTGGCAGGGGCCCGCTCTGGGGCCAACGTCCTGACTTTC	CASSLAGARSGANVLTF
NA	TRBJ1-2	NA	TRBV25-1	TGTGCCAGCAGTGAGGGGCAGGATCGCTATGGCTACACCTTC	CASSEGQDRYGYTF
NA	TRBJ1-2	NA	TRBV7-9	TGTGCCAGCAGCTCGACAGAGATCTATGGCTACACCTTC	CASSSTEIYGYTF
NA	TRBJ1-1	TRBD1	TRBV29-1	TGCAGCGTTGCATCTGTCGGGACAGGGAACACTGAAGCTTTCTTT	CSVASVGTGNTEAFF
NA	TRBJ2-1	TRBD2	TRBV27	TGTGCCAGCAGGATTGATCTGCGCCGAAGGGATCCTAGCGGGGGGCTTGAAAATGAGCAGTTCTTC	CASRIDLRRRDPSGGLENEQFF
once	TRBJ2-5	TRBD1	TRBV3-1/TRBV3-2	TGTGCCAGCAGCCAAGCCGGTCGGACAGGGCCTCAAGAGACCCAGTACTTC	CASSQAGRTGPQETQYF
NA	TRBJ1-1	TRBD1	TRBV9	TGTGCCAGCAGCGTAGGGGGCAGGGGGTCCACTGAAGCTTTCTTT	CASSVGGRGSTEAFF
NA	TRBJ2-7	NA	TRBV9	TGTGCCAGCAGCCCCCGCCCCGCTATGGACGAGCAGTACTTC	CASSPRPAMDEQYF
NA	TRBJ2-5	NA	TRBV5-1	TGCGCCAGCAGCTTGGAGGCAGGGGTGGAGACCCAGTACTTC	CASSLEAGVETQYF
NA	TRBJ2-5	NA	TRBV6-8	TGTGCCAGCAGTTACTCCGGTGGAGAAGAGACCCAGTACTTC	CASSYSGGEETQYF
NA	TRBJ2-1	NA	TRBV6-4	TGTGCCAGCAGTGCACAGTCTATAAACCCTGGTGAGCAGTTCTTC	CASSAQSINPGEQFF
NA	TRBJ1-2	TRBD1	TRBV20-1	TGCAGTGCTAGTGGACAGGACAACTATGGCTACACCTTC	CSASGQDNYGYTF
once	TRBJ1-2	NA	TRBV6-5	TGTGCCAGTCGCCCCAGGGGCCTTAACTATGGCTACACCTTC	CASRPRGLNYGYTF
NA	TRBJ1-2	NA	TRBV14	TGTGCCAGCAGCCAAGGGCCAGGGGTCGGCTACACCTTC	CASSQGPGVGYTF
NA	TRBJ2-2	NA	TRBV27	TGTGCCAGCAGGACCTTGGGACATACACTAGCGCCGAACACCGGGGAGCTGTTTTTT	CASRTLGHTLAPNTGELFF
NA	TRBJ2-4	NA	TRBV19	TGTGCCAGTAGTATTTTTGGCAGTCTAGCCAAAAACATTCAGTACTTC	CASSIFGSLAKNIQYF
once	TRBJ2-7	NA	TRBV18	TGTGCCAGCTCACCCAAACAGGGAGCGTGGAACGAGCAGTACTTC	CASSPKQGAWNEQYF
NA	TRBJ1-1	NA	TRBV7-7	TGTGCCAGCAGCCCCCCCGGGAGCATGAACACTGAAGCTTTCTTT	CASSPPGSMNTEAFF
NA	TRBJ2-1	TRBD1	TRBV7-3	TGTGCCAGCAGCTTAGGGACAGATCCCAATGAGCAGTTCTTC	CASSLGTDPNEQFF
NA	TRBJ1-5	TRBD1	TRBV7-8	TGTGCCAGCAGCGTTGGGGGAACAGGGGCGTTTCGCAATCAGCCCCAGCATTTT	CASSVGGTGAFRNQPQHF
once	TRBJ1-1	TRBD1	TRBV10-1	TGCGCCAGCAGTGAGTCGGGACAGGGGCATTTGGCTTTCTTT	CASSESGQGHLAFF
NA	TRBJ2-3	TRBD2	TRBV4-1	TGCGCCAGCAGCCAAGAGGGACTAGCGGGAGGAGATACGCAGTATTTT	CASSQEGLAGGDTQYF
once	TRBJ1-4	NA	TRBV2	TGTGCCAGCAGTACTTCAGGGGTGGCTGAAAAACTGTTTTTT	CASSTSGVAEKLFF
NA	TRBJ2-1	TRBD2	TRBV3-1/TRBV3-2	TGTGCCACGAGCGGGACCAACAATGAGCAGTTCTTC	CATSGTNNEQFF
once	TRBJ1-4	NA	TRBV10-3	TGTGCCATCAGTGCCCGGGGGGGGCCTGCAACTAATGAAAAACTGTTTTTT	CAISARGGPATNEKLFF
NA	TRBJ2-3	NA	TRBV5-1	TGCGCCACCCAGTCGGGTGGCGGCACAGATACGCAGTATTTT	CATQSGGGTDTQYF
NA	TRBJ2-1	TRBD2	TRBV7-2	TGTGCCAGCAGCGCCCGGGAGGTTGTTGAGCAGTTCTTC	CASSAREVVEQFF